The clone carrying this T cell receptor beta chain occurred once. Its antigen remains unidentified. The data originate from a study of shared clonotypes between healthy human individuals. Looking at the study overall: A couple of women and a few men aged 18 to 49 served as donors. Each donor's CD4 naive and CD4 memory cells filled three plates apiece, CD8 naive two, and CD8 memory one. Findings and limits, study-wide: Unshared clonotypes carried lower generation probabilities than those common to all four donors.

Only in-frame clones appear in the TCRdb table, and some are missing; sequencing was by immunoSEQ multiplex PCR. The sample records roughly 220,000 clones, about 65% being singletons. Every donor was a Caucasian adult from Nashville, Tennessee. The length of the CDR3 is 14 residues. Deletions cut 2 bases from V and 1 base from J, with 8 bases between. The germline V gene has CDR1 SGHVS and CDR2 FNYEAQ. Specimen: memory CD4+ T cells sorted from blood. Documented subset: CD45RA-negative fraction. The TCR comes from a man aged 25 to 40 in good health. The chain is built from TRBV7-6 and TRBJ2-5; D not resolved. As DNA, the CDR3 is TGTGCCAGCAGCTTAAGCCCAACCCAAGAGACCCAGTACTTC. Protein sequence: CASSLSPTQETQYF.